These 32 T cell receptor beta chains originate from one sample sequenced in a study of blood T cell repertoires in COVID-19. Sequencing used immunoSEQ multiplex PCR; TCRdb keeps in-frame clones, though not all of them. The sample lists about 170,000 clones, around four fifths occurring once. The sample consisted of peripheral blood. The receptors stem from a woman aged 80 or over with COVID-19, enrolled during active disease.

This clone was seen a handful of times. The chain joins TRBV29-1 to TRBJ2-1; D not certain. The germline V and J ends were trimmed by 1 base and 2 bases, with 9 bases remaining between them. Germline CDR1 and CDR2: SQVTM and ANQGSEA. The CDR3 is 14 residues long. CDR3 in DNA: TGCAGCGTTGAAGCCCGAGAGGCCTACAATGAGCAGTTCTTC. Its translation: CSVEAREAYNEQFF.

The CDR3 protein is CASSTAGRNTEAFF. The CDR3 region has the DNA TGTGCCAGTAGTACGGCGGGACGAAACACTGAAGCTTTCTTT. This chain links TRBV19 with TRBJ1-1; D is possibly TRBD1 (5 bases). Germline CDR1 and CDR2: LNHDA and SQIVND (reference sequence). This CDR3 region has 14 residues. The V gene lost 4 bases and the J gene lost 2 bases, with 11 bases spanning the gap. Filled out from reference TRBV19 and TRBJ1-1, the complete variable domain reads DGGITQSPKYLFRKEGQNVTLSCEQNLNHDAMYWYRQDPGQGLRLIYYSQIVNDFQKGDIAEGYSVSREKKESFPLTVTSAQKNPTAFYLCASSTAGRNTEAFFGQGTRLTVV.

This sequence joins TRBV9 and TRBJ1-3; 8 nucleotides agree with TRBD1. The CDR3 loop spans 14 amino acids. The junction had 2 bases not matched to a gene; V was cut back by 3 bases and J by 3 bases. Germline assignment: CDR1 SGDLS and CDR2 YYNGEE. The DNA of the CDR3 is TGTGCCAGCAGCGGCACAGGGGGTGGAAACACCATATATTTT. As protein: CASSGTGGGNTIYF.

This chain links TRBV3-1 (or the pseudogene TRBV3-2) with TRBJ1-3; 9 bases line up with TRBD1. CDR1 and CDR2 from the germline V gene are LGHDT and YNNKEL (reference sequence). The CDR3 length is 13 residues. Germline trimming cut 4 bases from V and 8 bases from J; bases unmatched to any gene: 3. The CDR3 DNA sequence: TGTGCCAGCAGCCTACAGGGGGCTGACACCATATATTTT. It translates to CASSLQGADTIYF.

The rearrangement joins TRBV2 to TRBJ2-1; no definite D call. Germline assignment: CDR1 SNHLY and CDR2 FYNNEI. V was trimmed by 6 bases and J by 4 bases, leaving 10 bases between them. The CDR3 has 13 residues. The CDR3 reads CASSATLYNEQFF. CDR3 nucleotides: TGTGCCAGCAGCGCTACCCTATACAATGAGCAGTTCTTC.

V gene TRBV5-5 combines with J gene TRBJ2-5; D is undetermined. Between the trimmed V and J ends, which lost 4 bases and 2 bases, there was a span of 15 bases. CDR1 is SGHKS, CDR2 YYEKEE, per germline (reference sequence). The CDR3 covers 15 residues. CDR3 DNA sequence: TGTGCCAGCAGCGGGTTTAGCACCACACAAGAGACCCAGTACTTC. It is translated as CASSGFSTTQETQYF.

The CDR3 is CASRTLGQGGYQPQHF. CDR3 bases: TGTGCCAGTAGGACTCTAGGACAGGGGGGGTATCAGCCCCAGCATTTT. The chain carries TRBV19 and TRBJ1-5; TRBD1 aligns across 10 bases. Germline V lookup: CDR1 LNHDA, CDR2 SQIVND (reference sequence). V lost 6 bases to trimming and J lost 5 bases; unmatched junction nucleotides: 10. This CDR3 region has 16 residues.

Concerning this clone itself: In the same sample, other DNA sequences code for this CDR3. This rearrangement joins TRBV5-1 to TRBJ2-6, with D perhaps matching TRBD2 (5 bases). CDR3 size: 15 residues. V shed 4 bases and J shed 0 bases, with 8 bases lying between them. CDR1 and CDR2 (germline): SGHRS, YFSETQ. The CDR3 loop reads CASSPGNSGANVLTF. The CDR3 nucleotides read TGCGCCAGCAGCCCGGGGAACTCTGGGGCCAACGTCCTGACTTTC.

J is TRBJ1-2 and V is TRBV7-9, with D maybe TRBD1 (5 bases). The V gene lost 1 base and the J gene lost 10 bases, with 16 bases spanning the gap. CDR3 size: 14 residues. Looked up from germline, CDR1 is SEHNR and CDR2 is FQNEAQ (reference sequence). Here the CDR3 DNA reads TGTGCCAGCAGCTTAGGGGACTCCAAAAAGGACTACACCTTC. Protein product: CASSLGDSKKDYTF.

The chain joins TRBV5-1 to TRBJ2-1; tentatively, D is TRBD2 (5 bases). This CDR3 comprises 14 residues. V dropped 0 bases and J dropped 6 bases, with 10 bases sitting between them. From germline, CDR1 is SGHRS and CDR2 YFSETQ. In DNA form, the CDR3 reads TGCGCCAGCAGCTTGGGTAGCGCGGCCAATGAGCAGTTCTTC. Translating it yields CASSLGSAANEQFF.

J is TRBJ1-4 and V is TRBV20-1; D is possibly TRBD1 (5 bases). This CDR3 contains 13 residues. Trimming cost V 3 bases and J 8 bases, with 13 bases left between them. Germline V gene data show CDR1 as DFQATT and CDR2 as SNEGSKA (reference sequence). DNA for the CDR3: TGCAGTGCTAGTGGCAGGGCGGCGGAAAAACTGTTTTTT. Amino acids: CSASGRAAEKLFF.

J is TRBJ1-5 and V is TRBV3-1 (or the pseudogene TRBV3-2); D call uncertain. Trimming removed 0 bases at V and 7 bases at J, with 13 bases between. In germline, CDR1 is LGHDT, CDR2 YNNKEL (reference sequence). The CDR3 totals 15 residues. The chain's CDR3 is CASSQDFGTPQPQHF. In DNA, the CDR3 is TGTGCCAGCAGCCAAGATTTCGGTACCCCCCAGCCCCAGCATTTT.

The chain employs TRBV4-1 and TRBJ2-1, with 7 bases fitting TRBD2. This CDR3 is 13 amino acids long. V shed 5 bases, J shed 7 bases, and the junction held 5 bases outside the gene matches. Germline V lookup: CDR1 MGHRA, CDR2 YSYEKL. CDR3 sequence reads: CASSWGGVNEQFF. The CDR3 nucleotides read TGCGCCAGCAGCTGGGGGGGGGTGAATGAGCAGTTCTTC.

The genes are TRBV6-2 or TRBV6-3 and TRBJ2-3; D remains unclear. This CDR3 contains 15 residues. V lost 2 bases, J lost 1 base, and 10 bases lay in between. Germline V gene data show CDR1 as MNHEY and CDR2 as SVGEGT. The CDR3: CASSYRSVGTDTQYF. CDR3 DNA: TGTGCCAGCAGTTACAGAAGCGTAGGCACAGATACGCAGTATTTT.

The V and J genes are TRBV7-2 and TRBJ1-2; maybe TRBD1 (6 bases). V was cut by 1 base and J by 12 bases, with 18 bases left in between. CDR3 size: 14 residues. Germline assignment: CDR1 SGHTA and CDR2 FQGNSA. The CDR3 loop is CASSLGAGAGINTF. The CDR3 nucleotides read TGTGCCAGCAGCTTAGGAGCGGGGGCAGGGATCAACACCTTC.

The chain recombines TRBV6-1 with TRBJ2-1; TRBD2 agrees at 13 bases. Germline V CDR1 and CDR2: MNHNS, SASEGT. The CDR3 has 16 residues. Trimming removed 4 bases from V and 3 bases from J; junction bases left unmatched: 3. The CDR3 sequence: CASSGGTSGDYNEQFF. DNA of the CDR3: TGTGCCAGCAGTGGCGGGACTAGCGGGGACTACAATGAGCAGTTCTTC.

This chain uses TRBV29-1 with TRBJ2-5, with 8 bases lining up with TRBD2. This CDR3 spans 12 amino acids. Germline CDR1 SQVTM, CDR2 ANQGSEA. V dropped 7 bases and J dropped 5; count of bases not matched to a gene: 6. CDR3 loop: CSASGGGETQYF. The CDR3, as DNA: TGCAGCGCCTCCGGCGGGGGGGAGACCCAGTACTTC.

The chain links TRBV10-3 to TRBJ1-3, with D unresolved. V gave up 8 bases and J gave up 2 bases, with 7 bases separating them. The germline V gene encodes CDR1 ENHRY and CDR2 SYGVKD. This CDR3 has 12 residues. Here the CDR3 DNA reads TGTGCCATCGGTGGCGCTGGAAACACCATATATTTT. Residues: CAIGGAGNTIYF.

The chain carries TRBV9 and TRBJ2-5; D call uncertain. The CDR3 consists of 14 residues. Germline CDR1 reads SGDLS; CDR2 reads YYNGEE. V dropped 0 bases and J dropped 4 bases, with 10 bases sitting between them. CDR3 DNA sequence: TGTGCCAGCAGCGTAGAGATTAGCTCAGAGACCCAGTACTTC. Its protein product is CASSVEISSETQYF.

The chain carries TRBV29-1 and TRBJ2-2, with no clear D. Germline-derived CDR1 and CDR2 are SQVTM and ANQGSEA. The CDR3 extends over 11 amino acids. Trimming removed 4 bases at V and 8 bases at J, with 8 bases between. The CDR3, as DNA: TGCAGCGTTGTGCGATCGGGGGAGCTGTTTTTT. Its translation: CSVVRSGELFF.

The chain recombines TRBV9 with TRBJ1-1, with TRBD1 matching over 10 bases. V was pared by 4 bases and J by 8 bases, with 11 bases of the junction left unmatched. The CDR3 spans 15 residues. In germline, CDR1 is SGDLS, CDR2 YYNGEE. CDR3 amino acids: CASSSPGTGVPEAFF. The CDR3 DNA sequence: TGTGCCAGCAGCTCCCCCGGGACAGGGGTCCCCGAAGCTTTCTTT.

This chain joins TRBV6-1 and TRBJ2-1; weak D call: TRBD2 (5 bases). Deletions cut 4 bases from V and 7 bases from J, with 26 bases between. CDR1 and CDR2 (germline): MNHNS, SASEGT. The CDR3 runs to 18 residues. The CDR3 spells CASSATGVQTRVWNEQFF. CDR3 DNA sequence: TGTGCCAGCAGTGCAACCGGGGTCCAAACTAGGGTCTGGAATGAGCAGTTCTTC.

The rearrangement links TRBV5-1 to TRBJ1-1; 8 bases agree with TRBD1. Germline trimming cut 1 base from V and 7 bases from J; bases unmatched to any gene: 3. The CDR3 length is 13 residues. From germline, CDR1 is SGHRS and CDR2 YFSETQ. CDR3 in DNA: TGCGCCAGCAGCTTGCAACAGGGGGATGAAGCTTTCTTT. Its translation is CASSLQQGDEAFF.

This sequence joins TRBV29-1 and TRBJ2-7; 8 nucleotides agree with TRBD1. The V segment lost 0 bases and the J segment 1 base; nucleotides outside the gene matches: 8. The CDR3 runs to 16 residues. CDR1 SQVTM and CDR2 ANQGSEA come from the germline V gene. In nucleotides, the CDR3 is TGCAGCGTTGAAGAAACTGGGGACAGGACGTCCTACGAGCAGTACTTC. As protein: CSVEETGDRTSYEQYF.

The chain joins TRBV3-1 (or the pseudogene TRBV3-2) to TRBJ1-1; the D gene is possibly TRBD1 (5 bases). V lost 1 base and J 4 bases, leaving 10 bases between the germline ends. This CDR3 spans 14 amino acids. Germline CDR1 reads LGHDT; CDR2 reads YNNKEL (reference sequence). CDR3 sequence (DNA): TGTGCCAGCAGCCAAGGGGGCAGGTCCACTGAAGCTTTCTTT. It translates to CASSQGGRSTEAFF.

The chain has TRBV13 and TRBJ1-2; 9 positions agree with TRBD1. Trimming at V came to 4 bases and at J to 6 bases, leaving 12 bases not matched to a gene. The CDR3 is 16 residues long. CDR1 is PRHDT, CDR2 FYEKMQ, per germline (reference sequence). CDR3 bases: TGTGCCAGCAGCTCCCGAGCGACAGGGGGGTTTCATGGCTACACCTTC. Its translation is CASSSRATGGFHGYTF.

The V gene is TRBV10-3, the J gene TRBJ2-2, with 9 bases lining up with TRBD1. The length of the CDR3 is 13 residues. CDR1 and CDR2 from the germline V gene are ENHRY and SYGVKD. V gave up 9 bases and J gave up 6 bases; unmatched junction bases: 5. In DNA form, the CDR3 reads TGTGCCATACAGGGGGCGCGCGCCGGGGAGCTGTTTTTT. Its protein is CAIQGARAGELFF.

The chain links TRBV5-1 to TRBJ2-5; 10 bases fit TRBD2. The germline V gene has CDR1 SGHRS and CDR2 YFSETQ. V dropped 3 bases and J dropped 4; count of bases not matched to a gene: 9. This CDR3 has 16 amino acids. The CDR3 DNA is TGCGCCAGCAGCTACGTAGCGGGGGGCCCCCCAGAGACCCAGTACTTC. Its protein is CASSYVAGGPPETQYF.

The CDR3 DNA follows: TGCAGTGCTAGTGTCGCTCAACACACAGATACGCAGTATTTT. It yields the protein CSASVAQHTDTQYF. The chain uses TRBV20-1 and TRBJ2-3, with unresolved D. Trimming took 3 bases from V and 2 from J, leaving 12 bases between them. This CDR3 spans 14 amino acids. Germline-derived CDR1 and CDR2 are DFQATT and SNEGSKA (reference sequence).

The rearrangement joins TRBV5-1 to TRBJ2-5; TRBD1 might be the D (5 bases). The CDR3 contains 15 residues. CDR1 SGHRS and CDR2 YFSETQ come from the germline V gene. V shed 0 bases and J shed 3 bases, with 12 bases lying between them. The CDR3, as DNA: TGCGCCAGCAGCTTGGGGGGCAGGTCGGAAGAGACCCAGTACTTC. Translated: CASSLGGRSEETQYF.

The rearrangement uses TRBV7-2 and TRBJ2-3, with D possibly being TRBD2 (6 bases). Germline V gene data show CDR1 as SGHTA and CDR2 as FQGNSA. Trimming pared 8 bases from V and 3 bases from J, leaving 18 bases between. The CDR3 runs 15 residues. This CDR3 is CASGRGGAGTDTQYF. The CDR3 nucleotides are TGTGCCAGCGGACGAGGAGGGGCCGGTACAGATACGCAGTATTTT. The full variable domain, completed using reference TRBV7-2 and TRBJ2-3, is GAGVSQSPSNKVTEKGKDVELRCDPISGHTALYWYRQSLGQGLEFLIYFQGNSAPDKSGLPSDRFSAERTGGSVSTLTIQRTQQEDSAVYLCASGRGGAGTDTQYFGPGTRLTVL.

The chain is built from TRBV28 and TRBJ1-6; D unresolved. CDR3 length: 14 amino acids. V lost 6 bases and J 11 bases, leaving 17 bases between the germline ends. The germline CDR1 and CDR2 sequences are MDHEN and SYDVKM. The CDR3 DNA reads TGTGCCAGCAGCTCAGGTGATAATTATGCACCCCTCCACTTT. Its translation: CASSSGDNYAPLHF.